This TCR beta chain was documented in a study of breast tumors, draining lymph nodes, adjacent tissues. Regarding the study as a whole: That most tumor T cells come from lymph nodes remained unproven.

TCRdb independently ran MiXCR on the multiplex PCR reads; one entry per CDR3 protein. The sample has 200,000 to 300,000 distinct CDR3 sequences, around 30% seen once. At least ten counts were recorded for this clonotype. Its antigen is currently unknown. Axillary draining lymph nodes of breast cancer patients supplied the node samples. The germline CDR1 and CDR2 sequences are LGHNT and FRNRAP. The V end was cut by 1 base, the J end by 0 bases, with 17 bases between. The CDR3 extends over 18 amino acids. Sequences were obtained from axillary lymph node tissue. The sequence derives from a female donor with breast cancer. Some clones in this sample may be carry-over from other donors' samples. J is TRBJ2-3 and V is TRBV12-5, with unresolved D. The CDR3 loop is CASGLGHRRSTSTDTQYF. The CDR3 nucleotides read TGTGCTAGTGGTTTGGGACACAGAAGATCAACTAGCACAGATACGCAGTATTTT.